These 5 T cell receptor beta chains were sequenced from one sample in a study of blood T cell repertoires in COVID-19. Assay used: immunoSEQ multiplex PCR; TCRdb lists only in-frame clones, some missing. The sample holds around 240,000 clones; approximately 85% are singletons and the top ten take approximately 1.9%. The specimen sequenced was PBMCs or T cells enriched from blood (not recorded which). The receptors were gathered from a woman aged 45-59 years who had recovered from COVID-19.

CDR3 nucleotides: TGCAGTGCTAGTCGGCAGGGCCCCGGGGAGCTGTTTTTT. It specifies CSASRQGPGELFF. V is TRBV20-1 and J is TRBJ2-2, with a weak D call TRBD1 (5 bases). This CDR3 has 13 amino acids. Germline assignment: CDR1 DFQATT and CDR2 SNEGSKA (reference sequence). Between the trimmed V and J ends, which lost 3 bases and 6 bases, there was a span of 11 bases.

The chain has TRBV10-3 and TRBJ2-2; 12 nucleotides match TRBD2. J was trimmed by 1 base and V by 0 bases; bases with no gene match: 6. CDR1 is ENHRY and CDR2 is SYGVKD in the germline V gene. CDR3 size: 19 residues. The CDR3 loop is CAISESMASGRGNTGELFF. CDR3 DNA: TGTGCCATCAGTGAGTCCATGGCTAGCGGGAGGGGGAACACCGGGGAGCTGTTTTTT.

CDR3 bases: TGTGCCAGCAGCTTAGTGCGACTAGCGGGAGGCCCTGAGGTTAAGACCCAGTACTTC. Translation gives CASSLVRLAGGPEVKTQYF. V gene TRBV7-8 combines with J gene TRBJ2-5; 13 nucleotides agree with TRBD2. J lost 6 bases, V lost 1 base, and 14 bases had no gene match. CDR1 is SGHVS, CDR2 FQNEAQ, per germline. The CDR3 is 19 amino acids.

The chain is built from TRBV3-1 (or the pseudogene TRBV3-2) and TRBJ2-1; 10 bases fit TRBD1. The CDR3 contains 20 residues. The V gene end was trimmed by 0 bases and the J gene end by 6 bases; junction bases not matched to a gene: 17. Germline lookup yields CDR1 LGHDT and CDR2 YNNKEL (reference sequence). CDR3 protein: CASSQDFPGQGIRRANEQFF. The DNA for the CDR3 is TGTGCCAGCAGCCAAGATTTCCCGGGACAGGGGATACGGCGGGCCAATGAGCAGTTCTTC.

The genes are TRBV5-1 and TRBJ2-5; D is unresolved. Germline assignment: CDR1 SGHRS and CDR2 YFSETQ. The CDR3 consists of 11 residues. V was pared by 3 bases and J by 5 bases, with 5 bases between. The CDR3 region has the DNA TGCGCCAGCAGCTCGCGGGAGACCCAGTACTTC. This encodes CASSSRETQYF.